This T cell receptor (beta chain) appears in the sequencing data of a study of shared clonotypes between healthy human individuals. Study-level results: Non-shared clonotypes showed lower generation probabilities than clonotypes common to all four donors. The rarefaction results pointed to incomplete sorted-subset sequencing despite large depth.

Per the study methods: ImmunoSEQ gave junction-only sequences without quality scores, so filtering differed. Libraries were prepared by immunoSEQ multiplex PCR; TCRdb keeps only in-frame clonotypes and omits some of them. Clone size and V and J calls were adopted from that table, with D and trimming inferred from the DNA. The sample carries a few hundred thousand clones, around 95% recorded once. Looked up from germline, CDR1 is LNHDA and CDR2 is SQIVND (reference sequence). V was cut by 0 bases and J by 2 bases, with 10 bases left in between. The CDR3 loop spans 15 amino acids. Comment on this clone: Antigen unknown.

Naive-designated CD8 cells lacked CD45RO, were positively enriched for CCR7, and omitted terminally differentiated effector memory CD45RA+ cells. This clonotype originated in a woman aged 25 to 39 in good health. The chain is built from TRBV19 and TRBJ2-5; a weak D match, TRBD1 (6 bases). Sequenced sample: naive CD8+ T cells sorted from blood. CDR3 loop: CASSIDLDSQETQYF. CDR3 nucleotides: TGTGCCAGTAGTATAGATCTGGACAGTCAAGAGACCCAGTACTTC.